This entry lists 25 T cell receptor beta chains sequenced from one sample in a study of CD8 T cells in Susac syndrome. Random-hexamer reverse transcription was applied to roughly 0.5 to 1 ug RNA. From the immunoSEQ multiplex PCR reads, TCRdb called clonotypes with MiXCR, one entry per CDR3 protein. The sample has around 170,000 distinct CDR3 sequences, about 95% seen once. The sample comprised CD8+ T cells from PBMCs. The receptors originated from a human donor with Susac syndrome.

The CDR3 loop is CSVPQGAMTGELFF. The CDR3 nucleotides are TGCAGCGTTCCCCAGGGGGCGATGACCGGGGAGCTGTTTTTT. This rearrangement joins TRBV29-1 to TRBJ2-2; 8 bases are a match to TRBD1. V was pared by 5 bases and J by 5 bases, with 7 bases of the junction left unmatched. The CDR3 loop spans 14 amino acids. CDR1 and CDR2 (germline): SQVTM, ANQGSEA.

V and J are TRBV25-1 and TRBJ2-7; D is possibly TRBD2 (5 bases). This CDR3 contains 13 residues. Germline assignment: CDR1 MGHDK and CDR2 SYGVNS. Trimming removed 3 bases at V and 2 bases at J, with 8 bases between. The CDR3 DNA reads TGTGCCAGCAGTGAGGGAGCGGCCTACGAGCAGTACTTC. Translation: CASSEGAAYEQYF.

CDR3 sequence reads: CATSDHRLSQHF. In nucleotides, the CDR3 is TGTGCCACCAGTGACCATCGACTCTCCCAGCATTTT. The chain couples TRBV24-1 to TRBJ1-5, with D unresolved. From germline, CDR1 is KGHDR and CDR2 SFDVKD. V was pared by 4 bases and J by 11 bases, with 11 bases between. The CDR3 runs to 12 residues.

This clonotype was observed once. This chain uses TRBV5-1 with TRBJ2-1; no definite D call. CDR1 is SGHRS, CDR2 YFSETQ, per germline. This CDR3 comprises 12 residues. Trimming took 1 base from V and 6 from J, leaving 5 bases between them. CDR3 sequence: CASSLLINEQFF. CDR3 DNA: TGCGCCAGCAGCTTGTTAATCAATGAGCAGTTCTTC. Combining the CDR3 with reference TRBV5-1 and TRBJ2-1 gives the whole variable domain KAGVTQTPRYLIKTRGQQVTLSCSPISGHRSVSWYQQTPGQGLQFLFEYFSETQRNKGNFPGRFSGRQFSNSRSEMNVSTLELGDSALYLCASSLLINEQFFGPGTRLTVL.

This chain links TRBV6-5 with TRBJ2-7; 15 positions agree with TRBD2. Per germline, CDR1 MNHEY and CDR2 SVGAGI. J lost 2 bases, V lost 4 bases, and 6 bases had no gene match. The CDR3 is 17 residues long. In DNA form, the CDR3 reads TGTGCCAGCAGTTCCGGACTAGCGGGAGGGCCCCCCTACGAGCAGTACTTC. This encodes CASSSGLAGGPPYEQYF.

This clonotype showed up just once. The genes are TRBV28 and TRBJ2-7, with TRBD2 matching over 7 bases. V shed 6 bases, J shed 1 base, and the junction held 9 bases outside the gene matches. Germline values: CDR1 MDHEN, CDR2 SYDVKM. The CDR3 has 15 residues. This CDR3 is CASRLAKGYSYEQYF. CDR3 DNA sequence: TGTGCCAGCAGACTAGCGAAGGGGTATTCCTACGAGCAGTACTTC.

This sequence joins TRBV5-1 and TRBJ2-7, with TRBD2 as a possible D gene (5 bases). There are 13 residues in the CDR3. V lost 2 bases and J lost 3, with 9 bases in between. Germline V gene data show CDR1 as SGHRS and CDR2 as YFSETQ. The CDR3 sequence is CASSFPGNYEQYF. The CDR3 bases are TGCGCCAGCAGCTTCCCGGGGAACTACGAGCAGTACTTC.

V and J are TRBV7-9 and TRBJ2-1; D might be TRBD1 (6 bases). The germline V gene encodes CDR1 SEHNR and CDR2 FQNEAQ (reference sequence). Trimming removed 9 bases at V and 13 bases at J, with 19 bases between. The CDR3 is 12 residues long. The CDR3 DNA reads as TGTGCCAGTAGTCATGGGACACTGGATCAGTTCTTC. It translates to CASSHGTLDQFF. The full variable domain, in which reference TRBV7-9 and TRBJ2-1 provide the parts outside the CDR3, is DTGVSQNPRHKITKRGQNVTFRCDPISEHNRLYWYRQTLGQGPEFLTYFQNEAQLEKSRLLSDRFSAERPKGSFSTLEIQRTEQGDSAMYLCASSHGTLDQFFGPGTRLTVL.

This clonotype came up once. The gene calls are TRBV6-1 and TRBJ1-4, with a tentative D call TRBD1 (6 bases). The germline gives CDR1 MNHNS, CDR2 SASEGT. CDR3 size: 16 residues. V dropped 6 bases and J dropped 5 bases, with 19 bases sitting between them. CDR3 residues: CASSIRRGGGNEKLFF. DNA of the CDR3: TGTGCCAGCAGCATAAGGAGGGGGGGCGGAAATGAAAAACTGTTTTTT.

The V call is TRBV30, the J call TRBJ2-7; no firm D call. The CDR3 runs 13 residues. The V and J ends lost 0 bases and 1 base respectively, with 7 bases between them. Looked up from germline, CDR1 is GTSNPN and CDR2 is SVGIG (reference sequence). The CDR3: CAWSVTESYEQYF. The CDR3 DNA sequence: TGTGCCTGGAGTGTTACAGAATCCTACGAGCAGTACTTC.

This sequence joins TRBV7-9 and TRBJ2-1; possible D gene TRBD2, 6 bases. This CDR3 region has 14 residues. Germline lookup yields CDR1 SEHNR and CDR2 FQNEAQ (reference sequence). The V gene lost 5 bases and the J gene lost 4 bases, with 12 bases spanning the gap. For the CDR3, the DNA is TGTGCCAGCAGCCGTAGTGGAGGGTACAATGAGCAGTTCTTC. Translating it yields CASSRSGGYNEQFF.

The rearrangement joins TRBV30 to TRBJ2-7; D gene uncertain. Germline values: CDR1 GTSNPN, CDR2 SVGIG (reference sequence). V gave up 2 bases and J gave up 0 bases, with 8 bases separating them. This CDR3 is built from 13 residues. CDR3 DNA: TGTGCCTGGAGTCTACATAGCTCCTACGAGCAGTACTTC. It encodes CAWSLHSSYEQYF.

The chain is built from TRBV20-1 and TRBJ2-7, with D possibly TRBD1 on 7 matching bases. The CDR3 loop spans 15 amino acids. CDR1 is DFQATT and CDR2 is SNEGSKA in the germline V gene (reference sequence). V was pared by 0 bases and J by 3 bases, with 15 bases between. The CDR3 loop reads CSARDQGGVVYEQYF. The CDR3 bases are TGCAGTGCTAGAGATCAGGGGGGAGTGGTCTACGAGCAGTACTTC.

CDR3 sequence: CASSYSGVYGYTF. The CDR3 region has the DNA TGTGCCAGCAGTTACTCGGGGGTCTATGGCTACACCTTC. V usage is TRBV6-5 and J usage is TRBJ1-2; D possibly corresponds to TRBD1 (5 bases). The V and J ends lost 0 bases and 4 bases respectively, with 6 bases between them. Germline CDR1 reads MNHEY; CDR2 reads SVGAGI. This CDR3 has 13 residues.

The chain combines TRBV3-1 with TRBJ1-2; D is unclear. The length of the CDR3 is 14 residues. CDR1 LGHDT and CDR2 YNNKEL come from the germline V gene (reference sequence). V was pared by 3 bases and J by 4 bases, with 12 bases between. The CDR3 DNA reads TGTGCCAGCAGCCACACGGTGACCCCCTATGGCTACACCTTC. Protein sequence: CASSHTVTPYGYTF.

The chain links TRBV11-2 to TRBJ2-7, with 14 nucleotides matching TRBD2. Trimming took 5 bases from V and 3 from J; bases not matched to a gene: 9. The CDR3 totals 17 residues. Germline V gene data show CDR1 as SGHAT and CDR2 as FQNNGV. CDR3 region: CASSMGLAGVGVYEQYF. DNA for the CDR3: TGTGCCAGCAGCATGGGACTAGCGGGAGTGGGCGTCTACGAGCAGTACTTC.

This rearrangement joins TRBV13 to TRBJ2-1, with 7 bases fitting TRBD1. CDR1 and CDR2 from the germline V gene are PRHDT and FYEKMQ (reference sequence). With 5 bases clipped from V and 7 bases from J, the junction kept 14 bases outside the gene matches. CDR3 length equals 16 residues. CDR3: CASSQGVTGEVNEQFF. Written as DNA, the CDR3 is TGTGCCAGCAGCCAAGGTGTTACAGGGGAAGTTAATGAGCAGTTCTTC.

The chain recombines TRBV27 with TRBJ1-2; tentative D call: TRBD1 (6 bases). Germline CDR1 is MNHEY and CDR2 is SMNVEV (reference sequence). V lost 5 bases and J lost 8, with 24 bases in between. This CDR3 is built from 16 residues. The CDR3 DNA sequence: TGTGCCAGCAGTCCCTCCGGGGACACGCACAACGGGGGCTACACCTTC. Its protein product is CASSPSGDTHNGGYTF.

The V gene is TRBV3-1, the J gene TRBJ2-7; a possible D gene is TRBD1 (5 bases). Germline CDR1 is LGHDT and CDR2 is YNNKEL (reference sequence). With 3 bases removed from V and 3 bases from J, the gap between germline ends came to 21 bases. The CDR3 length is 17 residues. The CDR3 here is CASSQGSWGSGIYEQYF. The CDR3 DNA sequence: TGTGCCAGCAGCCAGGGTTCATGGGGCAGTGGAATCTACGAGCAGTACTTC.

The rearrangement links TRBV5-1 to TRBJ2-4, with D possibly TRBD2 on 6 matching bases. Trimming shortened V by 0 bases and J by 1 base, and 11 bases separated the two germline ends. Germline V gene lookup returns CDR1 SGHRS and CDR2 YFSETQ. The CDR3 contains 16 residues. CDR3 amino acids: CASSLEVGRAKNIQYF. CDR3 bases: TGCGCCAGCAGCTTGGAAGTGGGGAGGGCCAAAAACATTCAGTACTTC.

The gene calls are TRBV28 and TRBJ2-3, with D hard to call. In germline, CDR1 is MDHEN, CDR2 SYDVKM. V was cut by 11 bases and J by 0 bases, with 12 bases left in between. The CDR3 covers 13 residues. The CDR3 sequence is CAGQKGSTDTQYF. In nucleotides, the CDR3 is TGTGCCGGGCAGAAGGGAAGCACAGATACGCAGTATTTT.

The chain couples TRBV12-3 or TRBV12-4 to TRBJ2-2; D might be TRBD1 or TRBD2, each matching 5 bases. CDR3 length equals 15 residues. Trimming took off 3 bases at V and 4 bases at J, with 12 bases between the two ends. This chain's CDR3 is CASSFGSGSTGELFF. CDR3 DNA sequence: TGTGCCAGCAGTTTCGGTTCAGGGAGCACCGGGGAGCTGTTTTTT.

The chain employs TRBV28 and TRBJ2-3, with TRBD2 identical over 7 bases. After removal of 7 bases from V and 0 bases from J, the junction contained 16 bases not matched to a gene. The germline V gene has CDR1 MDHEN and CDR2 SYDVKM. The CDR3 covers 18 residues. The CDR3 nucleotides read TGTGCCAGCACCCAGGTTACCCGGGAGGCTACTAGCACAGATACGCAGTATTTT. Translated: CASTQVTREATSTDTQYF.

The genes are TRBV29-1 and TRBJ2-1, with 9 bases fitting TRBD2. The CDR3 extends over 14 amino acids. The junction had 9 bases not matched to a gene; V was cut back by 3 bases and J by 9 bases. In germline, CDR1 is SQVTM, CDR2 ANQGSEA. CDR3 amino acids: CSVDRREGHGEQFF. CDR3 bases: TGCAGCGTTGACCGGCGGGAGGGCCATGGTGAGCAGTTCTTC.

The chain joins TRBV19 to TRBJ2-1; 8 bases line up with TRBD2. The CDR3 totals 13 residues. Germline CDR1 reads LNHDA; CDR2 reads SQIVND (reference sequence). With V trimmed by 7 bases and J by 5 bases, 4 bases remained unmatched. The CDR3 loop reads CASTSLADNEQFF. CDR3 sequence (DNA): TGTGCCAGTACGTCACTAGCGGACAATGAGCAGTTCTTC.